This T cell receptor gamma chain derives from a study of gamma-delta chains in newborns, infants, children. At the level of the study: Microbial exposure reportedly drives polyclonal innate γδ T cell expansion after birth.

This CDR3 comprises 16 residues. In germline, CDR1 is GITISATS, CDR2 ISYDGTV (reference sequence). The trim removed 3 bases at V and 3 bases at J, leaving 2 bases unmatched. TCRdb re-processed the reads using CATT. The table includes about 1,000 gamma-chain clones, 2.1% detected once. By share, this clone counts as large (0.1 to 1%). Just one base apart from a much larger clone, this may be a read error. Sequencing was carried out using blood. The gene calls are TRGV9 and TRGJP. The sequence was collected from a child who was a newborn, infant or young child, either healthy, febrile or measles-vaccinated (not recorded which). CDR3 amino acids: CALWEMQELGKKIKVF. Written as DNA, the CDR3 is TGTGCCTTGTGGGAGATGCAAGAGTTGGGCAAAAAAATCAAGGTATTT.